Given below is one T cell receptor (beta chain) in context. Only a few counts were recorded for this clonotype. The clone's antigen remains unknown. Base qualities are not at hand, and no much larger clone is one base apart. Donors were a few dozen systemically healthy Caucasian individuals from Russia aged about 6 to 100 years. Ten milliliters of peripheral blood were drawn from each donor into EDTA-treated Vacutainer tubes. Ficoll-Paque density-gradient centrifugation was used to isolate PBMCs, with at least 6 million obtained per sample. Total RNA was extracted from PBMCs with Trizol reagent, with at least 5 micrograms obtained per sample. The percentages of naive CD45RAhigh/CD27high T cells were determined by flow cytometry on a PBMC aliquot from every donor. These data come from a study of blood T cells in healthy people across ages (dated by TCRdb to between 2015 and 2017). Broadly, across the study: Template switching captured roughly one uniquely barcoded TCR beta cDNA molecule per two T cells in model experiments. The donors were divided into four age groups: young (average around 17 years), middle-aged (approximately 42), aged (under 70) and long-lived (nearly 85). Donors of different ages were randomly distributed across sequencing lanes to avoid experimental bias. To track age-related changes in TCR beta repertoire diversity, the study relied on deep sequencing normalized with unique cDNA molecular identifiers. Using the same blood draw, the study looked at two additional independent replicas of 1 million unique cDNA reads for two donors, one aged 18 to 30 and the other aged 80 or older. General conclusions and limits of the study: There was a strong correlation between observed TCR beta diversity and the percentage of naive T cells measured by flow cytometry. Donor CMV infection status was unknown, potentially confounding age-related changes in expanded clonotypes. Bulk unsorted PBMC profiling prevented conclusive comparison of naive and antigen-experienced compartments. Compared with the aged group, the long-lived group had more naive CD4+ T cells, fewer expanded clones and increased TCR diversity, a pattern suggesting age selection. As age increased, observed TCR beta diversity per million T cells dropped in a roughly linear way, and a significant reduction was already evident by age around 41. Estimates of total diversity based on one million sequenced T cells were considered lower bounds and underestimates.

The library was built by means of 5' RACE. The listed sequencing device is Illumina HiSeq 2500. A second 7 to 11 cycle PCR used a sample-barcoded 5' primer and a J-beta primer mix. A unique molecular identifier was introduced onto each TCR beta cDNA molecule by a template-switch 5' adaptor carrying 12 random nucleotides. Each sample yielded at least 3 million CDR3-containing paired-end reads. First-strand cDNA synthesis was performed from all RNA using the Mint cDNA synthesis kit, with priming by a TRBC-specific oligonucleotide. After uracil-DNA glycosylase treatment, a first 18-cycle PCR used universal primers M1SS and BC2_uni_R on all cDNA. Per the original workflow: For normalization, 1 million high-quality reads, each with a distinct molecular identifier, were randomly selected from each sample. Instead of being binned into consensus sequences, reads that shared molecular identifiers were thrown out. MiTCR, run with a Q25 quality threshold and the strictest error-elimination algorithm, handled CDR3 identification, clonotype clustering and error correction. A nonparametric unseen species model with Euler transformation was used to estimate lower-bound total TCR beta diversity. TCRdb reanalyzed the raw reads on its own, using fastp at Q25 for trimming and MiXCR for clone calling, and kept in-frame beta chains. Each entry is one CDR3 protein sequence, shown with its most common DNA and genes. What appears here as the V and J calls and clone size reflects TCRdb's work, not the paper's. The sample has roughly 800,000 distinct CDR3 sequences on record, 35% to 40% of them singletons. 10% to 15% of the sample comes from the top ten.

CDR3 length: 16 amino acids, cysteine to phenylalanine. Only CDR3 DNA remains: 48 bases, in frame from the first base. For CDR1 and CDR2, the germline V gene lists MNHEY and SVGAGI. Trimming takes 7 bases from V and 0 bases from J, and the germline ends sit 16 bases apart. Sequencing was performed on blood. The sequence is built from TRBV6-5 and TRBJ2-1; too little of a D gene remains to name it. The receptor's source is a man younger than 35 in good health. The CDR3 reads CASKPQQVASYNEQFF. In nucleotide form, the sequence is TGTGCCAGCAAACCCCAGCAGGTGGCCTCCTACAATGAGCAGTTCTTC.